The source of this T cell receptor beta chain is a study of T-cell reconstitution after alpha-beta-depleted transplantation in children. Overall study findings and caveats: Alpha-beta T cells present about two months after transplant were reported to originate from several hundred expanded graft clones. Surviving recipient T cells and intrathymic progenitors accounted for some patients' high TCRbeta diversity at day 60. After one year, T-cell counts and TCRbeta diversity mostly came from new T cells.

Preparation of the TCRbeta library involved a method that used unique molecular identifiers. TCRdb recomputed calls from the PCR reads with MiXCR, one row per CDR3 protein. The sample comprises about 240,000 distinct CDR3 sequences, roughly a quarter of which are singletons, and 2.6% rests with the top ten. Points on this clonotype: Its antigen is unidentified.

Germline V lookup: CDR1 ENHRY, CDR2 SYGVKD. The CDR3 is 14 amino acids. V shed 9 bases, J shed 7 bases, and the junction held 9 bases outside the gene matches. V usage is TRBV10-3 and J usage is TRBJ2-1, with 10 bases that match TRBD1. The sequence came from a girl aged 2-10 years with Fanconi anemia, due to receive a stem cell transplant. Sequenced material: PBMCs, taken before TCRalphabeta/CD19-depleted stem cell transplant. Written as DNA, the CDR3 is TGTGCCATGATGCCCGGGACAGGGGAGAATGAGCAGTTCTTC. Residues: CAMMPGTGENEQFF.